What follows are 19 T cell receptor beta chains derived from one specimen sequenced in a study of cytomegalovirus exposure and HLA in healthy donors. It was with 60 Vbeta and 13 Jbeta primers that the PCR ran. TCRdb's copy holds only in-frame clones and misses some; the assay was immunoSEQ multiplex PCR. The sample yields over 150,000 clones, around 90% seen once. What was sequenced was PBMCs. The origin of the receptors is a woman between 25 and 40 years old in good health and CMV-seronegative.

This chain connects TRBV7-7 to TRBJ2-5, with 10 bases aligning to TRBD2. CDR3 length: 16 residues. The junction had 11 bases not matched to a gene; V was cut back by 5 bases and J by 5 bases. CDR1 and CDR2 from the germline V gene are SSHAT and FNYEAQ (reference sequence). Here the CDR3 reads CASSGWSGGAFETQYF. The CDR3 DNA reads as TGTGCCAGCAGCGGATGGAGCGGGGGGGCTTTTGAGACCCAGTACTTC.

This chain links TRBV5-1 with TRBJ1-2, with D unresolved. This CDR3 spans 13 amino acids. Per the germline V gene, CDR1 is SGHRS and CDR2 is YFSETQ. The V end lost 4 bases, the J end lost 4 bases, and 11 bases lay between the germline ends. The chain's CDR3 is CASSRGFGYGYTF. CDR3 nucleotide sequence: TGCGCCAGCAGCCGAGGGTTCGGCTATGGCTACACCTTC.

The CDR3 reads CSASLNTEAFF. The DNA for the CDR3 is TGCAGTGCGAGCCTTAACACTGAAGCTTTCTTT. The genes are TRBV20-1 and TRBJ1-1; D unclear. The CDR3 length is 11 residues. Germline V CDR1 and CDR2: DFQATT, SNEGSKA (reference sequence). The V end was cut by 6 bases, the J end by 2 bases, with 7 bases between.

This chain links TRBV7-2 with TRBJ1-5; D remains ambiguous. The ends were cut back, 1 base at V and 1 base at J, with 11 bases in the middle. This CDR3 is built from 16 residues. The germline V gene has CDR1 SGHTA and CDR2 FQGNSA. CDR3 coding DNA: TGTGCCAGCAGCTTAGAGAGGCTAATGAGCAATCAGCCCCAGCATTTT. It encodes CASSLERLMSNQPQHF.

The chain combines TRBV29-1 with TRBJ1-1; D is undetermined. The CDR3 sequence is 12 residues long. Per germline, CDR1 SQVTM and CDR2 ANQGSEA. Trimming took off 3 bases at V and 6 bases at J, with 11 bases between the two ends. The CDR3 nucleotides are TGCAGCGTTGAGGAGGGCTCCCCTGAAGCTTTCTTT. This sequence encodes CSVEEGSPEAFF.

The gene calls are TRBV29-1 and TRBJ2-3; 7 positions agree with TRBD2. Germline V gene lookup returns CDR1 SQVTM and CDR2 ANQGSEA. The CDR3 runs to 14 residues. Germline trimming cut 6 bases from V and 0 bases from J; bases unmatched to any gene: 6. The chain's CDR3 is CSVEREASTDTQYF. The CDR3, as DNA: TGCAGCGTAGAACGGGAGGCAAGCACAGATACGCAGTATTTT.

The rearrangement joins TRBV6-6 to TRBJ2-1; weak D call: TRBD2 (6 bases). The length of the CDR3 is 13 residues. V was cut by 6 bases and J by 6 bases, with 12 bases left in between. Germline CDR1 and CDR2: MNHNY and SVGAGI (reference sequence). The chain's CDR3 is CASSLHSGNEQFF. CDR3 sequence (DNA): TGTGCCAGCAGCCTCCATAGCGGCAATGAGCAGTTCTTC.

The chain carries TRBV19 and TRBJ1-3, with 8 bases that match TRBD1. This CDR3 is 15 amino acids long. Germline V CDR1 and CDR2: LNHDA, SQIVND (reference sequence). After removal of 6 bases from V and 3 bases from J, the junction contained 7 bases not matched to a gene. DNA of the CDR3: TGTGCCAGTAGAAGTCAGGGGGCGTTTGGAAACACCATATATTTT. Amino acid sequence: CASRSQGAFGNTIYF.

The chain links TRBV7-2 to TRBJ2-5; the match to TRBD2 covers 7 bases. The CDR3 runs to 15 residues. With V trimmed by 1 base and J by 7 bases, 9 bases remained unmatched. The V gene's germline CDR1 is SGHTA and CDR2 FQGNSA. The CDR3 nucleotides are TGTGCCAGCAGCTTAGTGGGGGGGGAATCTGTGACCCAGTACTTC. Amino acid sequence: CASSLVGGESVTQYF.

V usage is TRBV7-6 and J usage is TRBJ1-4, with a possible D match to TRBD1 (6 bases). V dropped 0 bases and J dropped 8 bases, with 13 bases sitting between them. Germline CDR1 SGHVS, CDR2 FNYEAQ. This CDR3 contains 15 residues. The CDR3 DNA follows: TGTGCCAGCAGCTTAGCGGGAGGGGGTAACGAAAAACTGTTTTTT. Protein: CASSLAGGGNEKLFF.

The CDR3: CASSPRTGREYGYTF. The CDR3 nucleotides read TGCGCCAGCAGCCCCAGGACAGGGAGGGAATATGGCTACACCTTC. The rearrangement uses TRBV5-1 and TRBJ1-2, with 8 bases fitting TRBD1. The V and J ends lost 4 bases and 5 bases, in that order; junction bases with no gene match: 10. The CDR3 totals 15 residues. Germline V gives CDR1 SGHRS, CDR2 YFSETQ.

This chain connects TRBV4-3 to TRBJ1-2, with D possibly TRBD1 on 5 matching bases. The CDR3 contains 17 residues. V was clipped by 0 bases and J by 4 bases, with 18 bases between them. CDR1 is LGHNA and CDR2 is YSLEER in the germline V gene. CDR3 loop: CASSQDFRGGPLYGYTF. DNA of the CDR3: TGCGCCAGCAGCCAAGATTTTAGGGGTGGGCCCCTCTATGGCTACACCTTC.

The chain joins TRBV7-2 to TRBJ2-5; tentative D call: TRBD2 (5 bases). This CDR3 is 14 amino acids long. Germline lookup yields CDR1 SGHTA and CDR2 FQGNSA. Trimming removed 1 base from V and 2 bases from J, with 8 bases in between. CDR3 nucleotide sequence: TGTGCCAGCAGCTTAGGGCGGGCACAAGAGACCCAGTACTTC. Its translation is CASSLGRAQETQYF. The full variable domain, completed using reference TRBV7-2 and TRBJ2-5, is GAGVSQSPSNKVTEKGKDVELRCDPISGHTALYWYRQSLGQGLEFLIYFQGNSAPDKSGLPSDRFSAERTGGSVSTLTIQRTQQEDSAVYLCASSLGRAQETQYFGPGTRLLVL.

J is TRBJ2-3 and V is TRBV2; 11 nucleotides agree with TRBD1. The junction had 4 bases not matched to a gene; V was cut back by 8 bases and J by 6 bases. From germline, CDR1 is SNHLY and CDR2 FYNNEI. This CDR3 spans 13 amino acids. The CDR3 region is CASGGTGGDTQYF. The CDR3 DNA sequence: TGTGCCAGCGGGGGGACAGGGGGGGATACGCAGTATTTT.

The chain is built from TRBV27 and TRBJ2-1; tentatively, D is TRBD2 (5 bases). Germline V gives CDR1 MNHEY, CDR2 SMNVEV (reference sequence). V lost 6 bases to trimming and J lost 5 bases, with 5 bases between them. This CDR3 comprises 11 residues. CDR3 bases: TGTGCCAGCAGGAGGGACAATGAGCAGTTCTTC. Amino acid sequence: CASRRDNEQFF.

The chain's CDR3 is CASSPRQGSANSPLHF. DNA of the CDR3: TGTGCCAGCAGCCCGCGACAGGGGTCGGCTAATTCACCCCTCCACTTT. The chain has TRBV7-2 and TRBJ1-6; 8 nucleotides match TRBD1. The CDR3 contains 16 residues. J gave up 6 bases and V 5 bases, and 9 bases lay outside the gene matches. Germline CDR1 SGHTA, CDR2 FQGNSA.

The chain carries TRBV30 and TRBJ2-5; TRBD1 aligns across 10 bases. CDR3 length: 14 residues. The germline V gene has CDR1 GTSNPN and CDR2 SVGIG (reference sequence). After removal of 2 bases from V and 2 bases from J, the junction contained 2 bases not matched to a gene. The CDR3 protein is CAWSRTGGQETQYF. In DNA, the CDR3 is TGTGCCTGGAGTAGGACAGGGGGGCAAGAGACCCAGTACTTC.

The rearrangement links TRBV10-3 to TRBJ1-2; a weak D match, TRBD1 (6 bases). The CDR3 spans 14 residues. V lost 0 bases, J lost 7 bases, and 12 bases lay in between. Germline-derived CDR1 and CDR2 are ENHRY and SYGVKD. The CDR3 region has the DNA TGTGCCATCAGTGAGTCGGGCAGGGGAGCTGGCTACACCTTC. It codes for CAISESGRGAGYTF.

About this clone itself: One junction end does not reproduce the germline sequence, and a read error may be involved. This sequence joins TRBV7-9 and TRBJ2-7; 9 bases align to TRBD1. Germline CDR1 SEHNR, CDR2 FQNEAQ (reference sequence). The CDR3 is 14 residues long. CDR3 sequence reads: CASRGGDRVYGQYF. In DNA, the CDR3 is TGTGCCAGCAGGGGCGGGGACAGGGTATACGGGCAGTACTTC.